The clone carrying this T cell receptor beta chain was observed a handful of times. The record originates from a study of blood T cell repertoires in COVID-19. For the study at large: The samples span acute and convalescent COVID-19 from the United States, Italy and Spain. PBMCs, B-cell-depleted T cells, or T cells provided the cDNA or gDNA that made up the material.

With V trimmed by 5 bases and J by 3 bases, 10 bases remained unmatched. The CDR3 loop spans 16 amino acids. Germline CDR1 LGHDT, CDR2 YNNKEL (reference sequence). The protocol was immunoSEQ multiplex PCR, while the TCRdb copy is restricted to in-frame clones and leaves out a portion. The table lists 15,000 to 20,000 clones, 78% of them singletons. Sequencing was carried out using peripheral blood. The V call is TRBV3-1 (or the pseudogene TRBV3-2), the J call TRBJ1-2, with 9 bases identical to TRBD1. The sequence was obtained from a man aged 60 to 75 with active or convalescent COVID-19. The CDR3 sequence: CASSSQDRGRDYGYTF. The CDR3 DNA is TGTGCCAGCAGCTCCCAGGACAGGGGACGGGACTATGGCTACACCTTC.